The clone carrying this T cell receptor (beta chain) appeared a few times. This record belongs to a study of cytomegalovirus exposure and HLA in healthy donors. A multiplex PCR was run with 60 Vbeta primers and 13 Jbeta primers. Measured with immunoSEQ multiplex PCR; TCRdb has only the in-frame clones, and not every one. The repertoire consists of roughly 15,000 clones, with under 70% occurring once and the leading ten covering about a sixth. CDR1 is LNHNV and CDR2 is YYDKDF in the germline V gene (reference sequence). The V gene lost 2 bases and the J gene lost 10 bases, with 11 bases spanning the gap. This CDR3 region has 12 residues.

Sequenced sample: PBMCs. V is TRBV15 and J is TRBJ2-5, with unresolved D. The sequence came from a woman in her forties or fifties in good health and CMV-seropositive. CDR3 protein: CATSRSAFSQYF. The CDR3 DNA sequence: TGTGCCACCAGCAGATCTGCATTTAGCCAGTACTTC.